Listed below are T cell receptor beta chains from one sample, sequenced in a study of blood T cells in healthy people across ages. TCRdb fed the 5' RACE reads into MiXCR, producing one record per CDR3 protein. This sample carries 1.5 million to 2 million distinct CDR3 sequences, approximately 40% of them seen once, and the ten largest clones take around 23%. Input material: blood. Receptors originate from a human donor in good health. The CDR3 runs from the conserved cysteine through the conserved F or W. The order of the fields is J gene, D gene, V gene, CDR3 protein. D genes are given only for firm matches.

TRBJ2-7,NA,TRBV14,CASSPWGSEQYF
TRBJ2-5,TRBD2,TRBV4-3,CASSQGHQPGLAGGRWYQETQYF
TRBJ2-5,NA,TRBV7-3,CASSTRLQETQYF
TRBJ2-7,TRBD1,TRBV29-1,CSTQSDRVYNEQYF
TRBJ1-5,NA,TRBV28,CASSFKGWVSNRPQHF
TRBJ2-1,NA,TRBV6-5,CASSLAKLRQVSRNEQFF
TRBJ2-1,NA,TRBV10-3,CAIKTGPGNEQFF
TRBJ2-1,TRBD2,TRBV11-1,CASSKSGGDYNEQFF
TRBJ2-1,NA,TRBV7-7,CASSLMGAGDEQFF
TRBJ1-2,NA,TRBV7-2,CASSPGRGPDYGYTF
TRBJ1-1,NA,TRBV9,CASSVAPQGNTEAFF
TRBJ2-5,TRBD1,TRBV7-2,CASSLSTGDGETQYF
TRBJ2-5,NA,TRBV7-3,CASSLGDREETQYF
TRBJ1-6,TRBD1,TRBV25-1,CASSAGTGDFALHF
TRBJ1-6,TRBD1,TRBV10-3,CAISERQGDSPLHF
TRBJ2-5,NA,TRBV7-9,CAGTLAASQEPQYF
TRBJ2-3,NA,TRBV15,CATSRGSGMGTDTQYF
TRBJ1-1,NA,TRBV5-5,CASSFGFGKLEAFF
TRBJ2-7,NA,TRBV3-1,CASSKMGVEEQYF
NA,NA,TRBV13,CASSWGIQETQYF
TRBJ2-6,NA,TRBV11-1,CASSLAPRPVSGANVLTF
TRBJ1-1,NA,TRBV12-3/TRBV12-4,CASSLSFRTEAFF
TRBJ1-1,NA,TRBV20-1,CSARAGRDTEAFF
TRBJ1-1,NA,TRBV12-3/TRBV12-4,CASSPQGSSAEAFF
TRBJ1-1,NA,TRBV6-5,CATGAGSAEAFF
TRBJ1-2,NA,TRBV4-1,CASSQDVPFGYGYTF
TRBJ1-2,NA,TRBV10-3,CAISERGQGYGYTF
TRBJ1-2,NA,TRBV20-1,CSAKSGTTNYGYTF
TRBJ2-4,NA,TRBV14,CASSQLTAKNIQYF
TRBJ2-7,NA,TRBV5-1,CASSSEPTDEQYF
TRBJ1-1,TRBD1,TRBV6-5,CASRYPGTGPVDTEAFF
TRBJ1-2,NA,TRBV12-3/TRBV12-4,CASTTLWTANYGYTF
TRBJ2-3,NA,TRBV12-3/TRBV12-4,CASNFGPLGTDTQYF
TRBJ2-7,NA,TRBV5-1,CASSFSFDRIEQYF
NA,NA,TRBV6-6,CASTDSDEQYF
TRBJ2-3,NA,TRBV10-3,CAISDRGTRGVDTQYF
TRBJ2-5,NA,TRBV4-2,CASSQEAASSQETQYF
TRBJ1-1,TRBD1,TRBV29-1,CSVEYRGQHNEAFF
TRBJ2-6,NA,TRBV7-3,CASSPQVLSGANVLTF
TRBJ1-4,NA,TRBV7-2,CASSLVQKNEKRFF
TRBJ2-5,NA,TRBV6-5,CASSYANGRWETQYF
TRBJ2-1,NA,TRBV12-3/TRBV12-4,CASREWGARDNEQFF
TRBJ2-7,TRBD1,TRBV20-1,CSASKDRGHNEQYF
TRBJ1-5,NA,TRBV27,CASKTRVGQPQHF
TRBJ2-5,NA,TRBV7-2,CASSLEGRRGYTIETQYF
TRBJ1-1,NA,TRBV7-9,CASSPNREAFF
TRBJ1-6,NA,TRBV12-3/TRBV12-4,CASSLGLAYNSPLHF
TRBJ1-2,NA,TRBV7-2,CASSNTYRDGYTF
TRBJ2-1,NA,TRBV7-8,CASSAPRGGQFF
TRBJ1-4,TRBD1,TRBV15,CATSRGSTGGNEKLFF
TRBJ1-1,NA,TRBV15,CATRRETEAFF
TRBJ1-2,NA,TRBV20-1,CSARGGGSRGYTF
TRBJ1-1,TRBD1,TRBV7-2,CASSGYRGNTEAFF
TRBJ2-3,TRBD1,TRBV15,CATKTGDPTDTQYF